Listed here are 31 T cell receptor beta chains from one sample, sequenced in a study of beta chain features in type 1 diabetes. All of the isolated RNA was reverse transcribed, so expressed TCRB transcripts were sequenced. Produced via immunoSEQ multiplex PCR; TCRdb's table is partial and in-frame only. Altogether about 130,000 clones are present, 9% to 9.5% being singletons, with the ten largest covering about 0.68%. The specimen sequenced was central memory CD4+ T cells from blood. Receptor source: a man between 18 and 35 years old in good health.

This chain uses TRBV6-6 with TRBJ2-1; 9 bases match TRBD2. Germline lookup yields CDR1 MNHNY and CDR2 SVGAGI (reference sequence). Trimming removed 11 bases from V and 7 bases from J; junction bases left unmatched: 12. CDR3 length equals 14 residues. The CDR3 DNA follows: TGTGCCTGCCGGGAAGCGGGGGGCGGGAATGAGCAGTTCTTC. It yields the protein CACREAGGGNEQFF.

The V call is TRBV11-2, the J call TRBJ2-5; TRBD2 agrees at 10 bases. The CDR3 sequence is 16 residues long. Trimming took 1 base from V and 2 from J; bases not matched to a gene: 4. CDR1 SGHAT and CDR2 FQNNGV come from the germline V gene. CDR3 nucleotide sequence: TGTGCCAGCAGCTTAGTTAGCGGGGGGCCGCAAGAGACCCAGTACTTC. As protein: CASSLVSGGPQETQYF.

The chain carries TRBV10-3 and TRBJ2-1; no clear D gene. V dropped 6 bases and J dropped 2 bases, with 11 bases sitting between them. CDR1 and CDR2 from the germline V gene are ENHRY and SYGVKD. This CDR3 spans 14 amino acids. CDR3 amino acids: CAISRQVAYNEQFF. In DNA form, the CDR3 reads TGTGCCATCAGCCGCCAGGTAGCCTACAATGAGCAGTTCTTC.

This sequence joins TRBV7-9 and TRBJ2-1; D may be TRBD2 (6 bases). V lost 4 bases, J lost 0 bases, and 10 bases lay in between. The CDR3 has 15 amino acids. Germline V CDR1 and CDR2: SEHNR, FQNEAQ (reference sequence). CDR3 DNA: TGTGCCAGCAGCTCCCGGGACTCCTCCTACAATGAGCAGTTCTTC. Protein product: CASSSRDSSYNEQFF.

V is TRBV9 and J is TRBJ2-7, with TRBD1 identical over 12 bases. J lost 5 bases, V lost 3 bases, and 9 bases had no gene match. Germline V gene data show CDR1 as SGDLS and CDR2 as YYNGEE. There are 16 residues in the CDR3. The DNA for the CDR3 is TGTGCCAGCAGCGAAGGGACAGGGGGCTGGGTAGACGAGCAGTACTTC. Its protein product is CASSEGTGGWVDEQYF.

The chain links TRBV28 to TRBJ1-2; 11 bases are a match to TRBD1. The CDR3 covers 16 residues. Trimming cost V 8 bases and J 6 bases; bases outside gene matches: 14. The germline V gene has CDR1 MDHEN and CDR2 SYDVKM. The CDR3 DNA sequence: TGTGCCAGCCTCTCCCTTTTTGAGGACAGGGGGCATGGCTACACCTTC. Encoded protein: CASLSLFEDRGHGYTF.

The chain recombines TRBV9 with TRBJ2-1; 8 positions agree with TRBD2. The CDR3 extends over 16 amino acids. V was clipped by 3 bases and J by 5 bases; unmatched bases: 10. Germline V gives CDR1 SGDLS, CDR2 YYNGEE. The CDR3 DNA sequence: TGTGCCAGCAGCGAACCACGGGGGGGCCCCGACAATGAGCAGTTCTTC. Protein: CASSEPRGGPDNEQFF.

The chain is built from TRBV9 and TRBJ2-2, with a possible D match to TRBD2 (5 bases). Germline CDR1 SGDLS, CDR2 YYNGEE. The length of the CDR3 is 14 residues. Trimming removed 6 bases at V and 0 bases at J, with 9 bases between. The CDR3 loop is CASKRDPNTGELFF. DNA of the CDR3: TGTGCCAGCAAGAGGGATCCGAACACCGGGGAGCTGTTTTTT.

This clone has only a few counts. This rearrangement joins TRBV5-1 to TRBJ2-1; D is perhaps TRBD1 (5 bases). This CDR3 is built from 14 residues. The V end lost 1 base, the J end lost 5 bases, and 10 bases lay between the germline ends. Germline-derived CDR1 and CDR2 are SGHRS and YFSETQ. CDR3 region: CASSLLRADNEQFF. The CDR3 DNA reads TGCGCCAGCAGCTTGCTCAGGGCGGACAATGAGCAGTTCTTC.

This chain uses TRBV11-2 with TRBJ2-5; 8 bases match TRBD2. This CDR3 region has 16 residues. The ends lost 0 bases at V and 5 bases at J; junction bases unmatched: 8. The germline V gene encodes CDR1 SGHAT and CDR2 FQNNGV. CDR3 sequence (DNA): TGTGCCAGCAGCTTAGATTCCGGCGGGGGGCGGGAGACCCAGTACTTC. Its translation is CASSLDSGGGRETQYF.

The CDR3 DNA reads as TGTGCCAGCAGTAAGGGGGCGAGGCAGCCCCAGCATTTT. Translating gives CASSKGARQPQHF. The chain couples TRBV27 to TRBJ1-5, with 7 bases aligning to TRBD1. V lost 5 bases and J lost 7; bases outside the gene matches: 5. CDR3 size: 13 residues. Per germline, CDR1 MNHEY and CDR2 SMNVEV (reference sequence).

Worth noting for this clone: One end of the junction does not line up with germline, which may come from a read error. V and J are TRBV20-1 and TRBJ2-7; D is uncertain. The CDR3 has 8 residues. Looked up from germline, CDR1 is DFQATT and CDR2 is SNEGSKA (reference sequence). The CDR3 is CSARDRDF. The CDR3 DNA reads TGCAGTGCTAGAGACCGCGACTTC.

V is TRBV2 and J is TRBJ2-3; the D gene is possibly TRBD1 (5 bases). Trimming took 8 bases from V and 0 from J, leaving 18 bases between them. The CDR3 is 16 amino acids. Per germline, CDR1 SNHLY and CDR2 FYNNEI. The CDR3, as DNA: TGTGCCAGCGACAGCGTAGGTTCTTCTAGCACAGATACGCAGTATTTT. Translating it yields CASDSVGSSSTDTQYF.

A few counts support this clone. This chain uses TRBV12-5 with TRBJ2-5; 11 bases are shared with TRBD1. The germline gives CDR1 LGHNT, CDR2 FRNRAP. J gave up 5 bases and V 6 bases, and 8 bases lay outside the gene matches. CDR3 length: 15 residues. CDR3 in DNA: TGTGCTAGTGGCTACGGACAGGGGGCAGGGGAGACCCAGTACTTC. Translating gives CASGYGQGAGETQYF.

The sample holds a few counts of this clone. The gene calls are TRBV11-2 and TRBJ2-5, with D possibly being TRBD1 (7 bases). Germline lookup yields CDR1 SGHAT and CDR2 FQNNGV. V was trimmed by 3 bases and J by 3 bases, leaving 14 bases between them. The CDR3 is 15 amino acids. The CDR3 loop reads CASSFAGGIKETQYF. DNA of the CDR3: TGTGCCAGCAGCTTTGCAGGGGGGATTAAAGAGACCCAGTACTTC.

There are a few counts of this clone. The same CDR3 also results from other DNA sequences found in this sample. V and J are TRBV7-2 and TRBJ2-3; TRBD1 matches at 7 bases. The CDR3 spans 15 residues. J lost 6 bases, V lost 1 base, and 7 bases had no gene match. CDR1 is SGHTA and CDR2 is FQGNSA in the germline V gene. The CDR3 nucleotides read TGTGCCAGCAGCTTAGTGGCAGGGGGTGGGGATACGCAGTATTTT. Its protein product is CASSLVAGGGDTQYF.

This clone has only a few counts. The rearrangement links TRBV28 to TRBJ2-2; D is possibly TRBD1 (6 bases). Trimming cost V 7 bases and J 0 bases, with 12 bases left between them. CDR1 and CDR2 (germline): MDHEN, SYDVKM. The CDR3 runs 15 residues. Here the CDR3 DNA reads TGTGCCAGCAACGCCGGGACATCGAACACCGGGGAGCTGTTTTTT. It yields the protein CASNAGTSNTGELFF.

A word on this clone: The same CDR3 also results from other DNA sequences found in this sample. The rearrangement uses TRBV18 and TRBJ2-5; 9 bases line up with TRBD1. The end of the DNA is better explained by TRBJ2-7, so the J call may be wrong. Germline V gives CDR1 KGHSH, CDR2 LQKENI. The CDR3 is 14 residues long. The CDR3 reads CASSPGTGSYEQYF. CDR3 bases: TGTGCCAGCTCACCCGGGACAGGGAGCTACGAGCAGTACTTC.

The chain combines TRBV29-1 with TRBJ2-7, with D possibly matching TRBD2 (6 bases). The germline gives CDR1 SQVTM, CDR2 ANQGSEA. The V end lost 3 bases, the J end lost 1 base, and 13 bases lay between the germline ends. The CDR3 totals 14 residues. The CDR3 DNA reads as TGCAGCGTTGAGTCCGCGGGGTTTTCCTACGAGCAGTACTTC. It encodes CSVESAGFSYEQYF.

The chain combines TRBV19 with TRBJ2-7, with D possibly being TRBD2 (6 bases). Looked up from germline, CDR1 is LNHDA and CDR2 is SQIVND (reference sequence). The CDR3 contains 14 residues. Deletions cut 5 bases from V and 0 bases from J, with 11 bases between. CDR3: CASSPGDFSYEQYF. CDR3 coding DNA: TGTGCCAGTAGTCCCGGGGACTTCTCCTACGAGCAGTACTTC. Full variable domain (remainder filled in from reference TRBV19 and TRBJ2-7): DGGITQSPKYLFRKEGQNVTLSCEQNLNHDAMYWYRQDPGQGLRLIYYSQIVNDFQKGDIAEGYSVSREKKESFPLTVTSAQKNPTAFYLCASSPGDFSYEQYFGPGTRLTVT.

This clone was counted between two and nine times. J is TRBJ1-2 and V is TRBV19, with D perhaps TRBD1 (5 bases). V gave up 6 bases and J gave up 2 bases, with 19 bases separating them. The germline V gene encodes CDR1 LNHDA and CDR2 SQIVND (reference sequence). CDR3 size: 16 residues. As DNA, the CDR3 is TGTGCCAGTAGCCAACGGCCAGGACAAGGAAACTATGGCTACACCTTC. This sequence encodes CASSQRPGQGNYGYTF.

The chain uses TRBV30 and TRBJ1-3; no definite D call. V was pared by 1 base and J by 9 bases, with 13 bases between. CDR3 length: 13 amino acids. Germline V gene lookup returns CDR1 GTSNPN and CDR2 SVGIG (reference sequence). CDR3 in DNA: TGTGCCTGGAGTGAGGCAGCTGAGGCCACCATATATTTT. Residues: CAWSEAAEATIYF.

This clone was detected many times. This chain uses TRBV4-1 with TRBJ2-3; the match to TRBD2 covers 10 bases. The CDR3 runs 16 residues. The V gene's germline CDR1 is MGHRA and CDR2 YSYEKL. With 2 bases clipped from V and 1 base from J, the junction kept 3 bases outside the gene matches. DNA of the CDR3: TGCGCCAGCAGCCAAACCGGGACTAGCGGCACAGATACGCAGTATTTT. Translated, it gives CASSQTGTSGTDTQYF.

The chain is built from TRBV30 and TRBJ2-7; D is perhaps TRBD1 (5 bases). Trimming stripped 8 bases from V and 1 base from J, with 15 bases between. Germline CDR1 and CDR2: GTSNPN and SVGIG (reference sequence). The CDR3 totals 13 residues. CDR3 sequence: CAGMDQGSYEQYF. CDR3 DNA: TGTGCCGGAATGGATCAGGGTTCCTACGAGCAGTACTTC.

This clone was observed a handful of times. This chain connects TRBV6-5 to TRBJ1-6, with a weak D call TRBD1 (5 bases). Trimming removed 2 bases at V and 4 bases at J, with 6 bases between. The CDR3 runs 14 residues. Per the germline V gene, CDR1 is MNHEY and CDR2 is SVGAGI. The CDR3 DNA follows: TGTGCCAGCAGTTACCAGGGTTATAATTCACCCCTCCACTTT. It is translated as CASSYQGYNSPLHF.

V is TRBV5-1 and J is TRBJ1-1, with D possibly TRBD1 on 6 matching bases. The V end lost 1 base, the J end lost 11 bases, and 12 bases lay between the germline ends. Germline V lookup: CDR1 SGHRS, CDR2 YFSETQ. CDR3 size: 12 residues. The CDR3 region is CASSLPQGAAFF. The CDR3 DNA reads as TGCGCCAGCAGCTTGCCACAGGGTGCGGCTTTCTTT.

This chain connects TRBV28 to TRBJ1-2; no clear D gene. This CDR3 has 14 residues. The V gene's germline CDR1 is MDHEN and CDR2 SYDVKM. Trimming left V 5 bases short and J 2 bases short, with 12 bases between. As DNA, the CDR3 is TGTGCCAGCAGTACTCTGAGGGCCAACTATGGCTACACCTTC. Its protein product is CASSTLRANYGYTF.

Here the CDR3 reads CASSRDGQASSYNEQFF. The CDR3 bases are TGTGCCAGCAGCAGAGACGGACAGGCGAGCTCCTACAATGAGCAGTTCTTC. The chain links TRBV5-6 to TRBJ2-1; 7 positions match TRBD1. The CDR3 sequence is 17 residues long. CDR1 SGHDT and CDR2 YYEEEE come from the germline V gene. Trimming at V came to 4 bases and at J to 0 bases, leaving 10 bases not matched to a gene. Variable domain in full (rest from reference TRBV5-6 and TRBJ2-1): DAGVTQSPTHLIKTRGQQVTLRCSPKSGHDTVSWYQQALGQGPQFIFQYYEEEERQRGNFPDRFSGHQFPNYSSELNVNALLLGDSALYLCASSRDGQASSYNEQFFGPGTRLTVL.

This clone has a handful of counts. CDR3 nucleotide sequence: TGTGCCATCAGTGAGCTGGGCCTTAACTATGGCTACACCTTC. This codes for CAISELGLNYGYTF. The chain links TRBV10-3 to TRBJ1-2; D is ambiguous. Germline V gene data show CDR1 as ENHRY and CDR2 as SYGVKD. The CDR3 length is 14 residues. Trimming pared 2 bases from V and 1 base from J, leaving 8 bases between.

This clone has a handful of counts. The chain combines TRBV7-9 with TRBJ2-3; 15 bases fit TRBD2. The V gene end was trimmed by 4 bases and the J gene end by 2 bases; junction bases not matched to a gene: 7. The germline gives CDR1 SEHNR, CDR2 FQNEAQ (reference sequence). There are 18 residues in the CDR3. CDR3: CASSSRGTSGGSTDTQYF. In nucleotides, the CDR3 is TGTGCCAGCAGCTCGCGGGGGACTAGCGGGGGGTCCACAGATACGCAGTATTTT.

The sample holds a few counts of this clone. The gene calls are TRBV18 and TRBJ1-5; a weak D match, TRBD1 (5 bases). The CDR3 has 15 amino acids. V lost 6 bases and J lost 3, with 15 bases in between. Germline V CDR1 and CDR2: KGHSH, LQKENI. DNA for the CDR3: TGTGCCAGCTCCAAGGGGCCGCCGCTCAATCAGCCCCAGCATTTT. Its protein is CASSKGPPLNQPQHF.